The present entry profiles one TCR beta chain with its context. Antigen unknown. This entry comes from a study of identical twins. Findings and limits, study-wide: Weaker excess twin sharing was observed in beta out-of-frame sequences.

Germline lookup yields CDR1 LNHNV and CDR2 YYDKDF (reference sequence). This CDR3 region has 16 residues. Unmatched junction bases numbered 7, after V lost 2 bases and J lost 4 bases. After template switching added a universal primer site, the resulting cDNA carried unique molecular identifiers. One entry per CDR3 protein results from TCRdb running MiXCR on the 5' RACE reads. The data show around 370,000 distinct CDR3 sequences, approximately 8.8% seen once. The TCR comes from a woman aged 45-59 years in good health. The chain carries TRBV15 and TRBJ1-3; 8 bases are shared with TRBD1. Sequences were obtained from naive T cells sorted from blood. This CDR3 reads CATSRTKGTGGNTIYF. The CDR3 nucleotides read TGTGCCACCAGCAGAACGAAGGGGACAGGCGGAAACACCATATATTTT.